This T cell receptor beta chain comes out of a study of blood T cell repertoires in COVID-19. Across the study: Specimens from acute and convalescent COVID-19 originated in the United States, Italy and Spain. Sample material is recorded as cDNA or gDNA derived from T cells, B-cell-depleted T cells, or PBMCs.

The germline V gene has CDR1 LGHDT and CDR2 YNNKEL (reference sequence). CDR3 length: 16 amino acids. V lost 1 base and J 1 base, leaving 14 bases between the germline ends. In the study's own analysis: Counts of nucleated cells, estimated from reference gene primer amplification, were obtained. Produced via immunoSEQ multiplex PCR; TCRdb's table is partial and in-frame only. That table gives V, J and clone size, and the DNA gave D and trimming. The sample carries 300,000 or so clones, about 91% recorded once. The receptor was isolated from a woman under 40 who had recovered from COVID-19. Sample: peripheral blood. The chain has TRBV3-1 (or the pseudogene TRBV3-2) and TRBJ2-7, with D tentatively TRBD1 (5 bases). This CDR3 reads CASSQAPLGQSYEQYF. The DNA of the CDR3 is TGTGCCAGCAGCCAAGCCCCCTTGGGGCAGTCCTACGAGCAGTACTTC.